This record looks at one T cell receptor beta chain sequence and its context. This clonotype has a count of ten or more. Its antigen remains undetermined. No base-level quality is on record; no much larger clone is a single base apart. This record belongs to a study of T cells in Graves' hyperthyroidism and ophthalmopathy (dated 2019 in TCRdb). At the level of the whole study: Peripheral blood was collected at initial diagnosis, before any treatment. The study also compared thyroid tissue and blood T-cell repertoires from 5 to 7 Graves' hyperthyroidism patients. To identify distinguishing TCR V-J signatures, a discovery cohort of 100 or so patients was used, comprising 43 with Graves' ophthalmopathy and 57 with stable Graves' hyperthyroidism. Whether ophthalmopathy could be predicted prospectively was tested in an independent validation cohort made up of approximately 19 hyperthyroidism patients plus 17 patients who later progressed to ophthalmopathy. The 100 or so discovery patients were randomly divided into training and test sets at a 7:3 ratio. The paper reports TCR Vbeta CDR3 sequencing of roughly 140 peripheral blood samples: some 41 ophthalmopathy, about 75 hyperthyroidism and approximately 17 progressor patients. Following sampling, methimazole starting at 30 mg daily was given to hyperthyroidism patients, and high-dose intravenous methylprednisolone was given to ophthalmopathy patients.

Graves' hyperthyroidism was defined as stable when no progression to ophthalmopathy occurred over 18 months of follow-up. Hyperthyroidism patients were newly diagnosed, with disease duration under 2 months, and aged 18 to 65 years. Exclusion was applied to patients with uncontrolled infections, other autoimmune diseases, pregnancy or lactation. Diagnoses were based on clinical symptoms, serum thyroxine and TRAb, thyroid ultrasound and orbital computed tomography. PBMCs were isolated from about 9 ml of fresh peripheral blood by Ficoll-Paque density gradient centrifugation. Trizol reagent was used to extract total RNA, and RNA quality was then checked on an Agilent 2100 Bioanalyzer. Overall results and qualifications from the work: No statistical method was used to fix the sample size in advance, and group allocation was not hidden from the investigators. In cross-validation, a model built on a 13 V-J signature told ophthalmopathy apart from stable hyperthyroidism with approximately 90% sensitivity and 81% to 82% specificity, and in testing the same model reached 80%/75%. Most expanded thyroid clonotypes (frequency above 0.001) were also found in blood, which suggests that blood repertoires may mirror thyroid immune responses. In validation, the model predicted progression to ophthalmopathy a median of roughly six months before onset, with about 67% sensitivity and almost 75% specificity.

V loses 5 bases at its end and J loses 10 bases; junction bases beyond the gene matches: 9. CDR3 length: 15 amino acids, cysteine to phenylalanine. The sequence is cut down to CDR3 DNA, 45 bases in frame from base 1. The germline V gene (reference sequence) gives CDR1 as DFQATT and CDR2 as SNEGSKA. Amplification of TCR beta CDR3 regions was carried out from RNA transcripts. A first-round RT-PCR of the TCR CDR3 used the HTBI primer set with the Qiagen OneStep RT-PCR kit. A second multiplex PCR round built the libraries, followed by size selection and purification. Libraries were sequenced paired-end with 100 bp reads on an Illumina HiSeq2000. In the source study's methods: SOAPnuke was used to process the raw data, throwing out any read that contained adapters or uncalled bases, had a mean Phred below 15, or lacked an exact constant-primer or identifier match. High-quality paired reads were merged with COPE v1.2.5, and unique nucleotide sequences were defined as clonotypes. MiTCR v1.1 was used to align clonotypes to the IMGT TRBV, TRBD and TRBJ reference segments. Only V-J combinations with frequency above 0.0001, covering about 99% of repertoires, were analysed. A TCS score was defined as the ratio of F50 (clonal expansion) to E x V (chaos), with BLOSUM62-based TCRdist applied between CDR3 peptides within each V-J. Welch's t-statistics and random forest reduced several hundred V-J features to 13, which were used in a naive Bayes classifier (R e1071). The raw public data were reprocessed by TCRdb itself: fastp quality trimming at Q25, MiXCR clonotype calling, in-frame beta chains only. Each CDR3 protein appears once, grouped with its most common genes and DNA. These V and J calls derive from TCRdb rather than the authors' analysis. A total of 350,000 or so distinct CDR3 sequences appear in this sample, 21% of them only once. The ten largest clones capture around half of the sample.

Specimen: blood. The sequence derives from a woman aged 45 to 65 with Graves' hyperthyroidism. Rearrangement joined TRBV20-1 to TRBJ2-1; the central 15 bases match TRBD2. The DNA sequence is as follows: TGCAGTGCTGGCCGGACTAGCGGGAGGGTGAGGGAGCAGTTCTTC. Protein translation: CSAGRTSGRVREQFF.